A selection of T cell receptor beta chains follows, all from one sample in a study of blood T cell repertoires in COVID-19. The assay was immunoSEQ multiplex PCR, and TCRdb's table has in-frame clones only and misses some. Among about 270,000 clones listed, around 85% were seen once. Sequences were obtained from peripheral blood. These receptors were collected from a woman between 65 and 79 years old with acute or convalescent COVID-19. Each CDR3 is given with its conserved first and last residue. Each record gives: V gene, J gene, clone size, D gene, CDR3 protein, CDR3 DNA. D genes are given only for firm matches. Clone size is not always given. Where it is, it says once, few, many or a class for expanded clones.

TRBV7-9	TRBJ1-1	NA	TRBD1	CASSLNRGTAEAFF	TGTGCCAGCAGCTTAAACAGGGGAACGGCTGAAGCTTTCTTT
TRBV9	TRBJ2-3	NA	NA	CASSVTGLGDTQYF	TGTGCCAGCAGCGTAACGGGTTTGGGAGATACGCAGTATTTT
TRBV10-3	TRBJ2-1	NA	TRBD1	CAISPGQGSYNEQFF	TGTGCCATCAGCCCGGGACAGGGTTCCTACAATGAGCAGTTCTTC
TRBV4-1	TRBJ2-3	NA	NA	CASSQEGRGPWGDTQYF	TGCGCCAGCAGCCAAGAGGGGCGGGGGCCATGGGGAGATACGCAGTATTTT
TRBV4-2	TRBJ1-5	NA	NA	CASSPDINSNQPQHF	TGTGCCAGCAGCCCAGACATCAATAGCAATCAGCCCCAGCATTTT
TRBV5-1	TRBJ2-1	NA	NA	CASSLSGSIHNEQFF	TGCGCCAGCAGCTTGTCCGGGAGCATCCACAATGAGCAGTTCTTC
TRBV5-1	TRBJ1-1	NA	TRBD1	CAVRQGQNTEAFF	TGCGCCGTCCGACAGGGCCAAAACACTGAAGCTTTCTTT
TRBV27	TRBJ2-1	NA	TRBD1	CASSSDRGTYNEQFF	TGTGCCAGCAGTTCGGACAGGGGGACCTACAATGAGCAGTTCTTC
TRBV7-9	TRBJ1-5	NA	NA	CASSSATWYRSKNQPQHF	TGTGCCAGCAGCTCAGCGACTTGGTACAGGTCTAAAAATCAGCCCCAGCATTTT
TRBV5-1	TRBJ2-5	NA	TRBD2	CASSLTSGGAQYF	TGCGCCAGCAGCTTGACTAGCGGGGGGGCGCAGTACTTC
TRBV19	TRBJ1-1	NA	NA	CASRRANTEAFF	TGTGCCAGCCGCAGGGCGAACACTGAAGCTTTCTTT
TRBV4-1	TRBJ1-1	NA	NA	CASSLSLYGTEAFF	TGCGCCAGCAGCCTCTCTCTCTACGGGACTGAAGCTTTCTTT
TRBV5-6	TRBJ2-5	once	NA	CASSPTGRETQYF	TGTGCCAGCAGCCCGACAGGGAGGGAGACCCAGTACTTC